Following are 8 T cell receptor beta chains from one sample sequenced in a study of cytomegalovirus exposure and HLA in healthy donors (dated by TCRdb to about 2017). Library preparation was by the immunoSEQ multiplex PCR assay. A mixture of 60 forward primers for TCR Vbeta segments and 13 reverse primers for TCR Jbeta segments was used in the multiplex PCR. TCRdb mirrors the immuneACCESS table, restricted to in-frame sequences. Some clones are absent from its copies; in checked studies, under half trace to an unresolved V gene, and the reason for the others is unknown. This sample lists around 150,000 clones; 60% to 85% were detected once. In total, the top ten clones hold approximately 6.3% of the sample. Material: PBMCs. These receptors all come from a man in his forties in good health and CMV-seropositive.

This clone was counted between two and nine times. This rearrangement joins TRBV6-5 to TRBJ1-5; D is ambiguous. This CDR3 is 13 amino acids long. In germline, CDR1 is MNHEY, CDR2 SVGAGI. The V end lost 6 bases, the J end lost 0 bases, and 6 bases lay between the germline ends. CDR3 in DNA: TGTGCCAGCAGCTATGTTAGCAATCAGCCCCAGCATTTT. This codes for CASSYVSNQPQHF.

V and J are TRBV19 and TRBJ2-5; tentatively, D is TRBD1 (6 bases). Trimming removed 5 bases from V and 12 bases from J, with 19 bases in between. This CDR3 has 13 residues. Per germline, CDR1 LNHDA and CDR2 SQIVND (reference sequence). The DNA of the CDR3 is TGTGCCAGTAGTTCCCCGGGACATAGTAATGAGTACTTC. Protein product: CASSSPGHSNEYF. Based on the CDR3 plus reference TRBV19 and TRBJ2-5, the full variable domain is DGGITQSPKYLFRKEGQNVTLSCEQNLNHDAMYWYRQDPGQGLRLIYYSQIVNDFQKGDIAEGYSVSREKKESFPLTVTSAQKNPTAFYLCASSSPGHSNEYFGPGTRLLVL.

This clone was observed a single time. The chain joins TRBV7-3 to TRBJ2-5; TRBD2 is a possible D gene (6 bases). Trimming cost V 0 bases and J 2 bases, with 10 bases left between them. Germline V gene lookup returns CDR1 SGHTA and CDR2 FQGTGA. The CDR3 runs 15 residues. The CDR3 loop reads CASSLTGGVQETQYF. The CDR3, as DNA: TGTGCCAGCAGCTTAACGGGGGGAGTTCAAGAGACCCAGTACTTC.

V usage is TRBV6-1 and J usage is TRBJ1-2, with 8 nucleotides matching TRBD1. V was clipped by 1 base and J by 0 bases; unmatched bases: 1. From germline, CDR1 is MNHNS and CDR2 SASEGT. This CDR3 contains 15 residues. DNA of the CDR3: TGTGCCAGCAGTGAAGGACAGGGGCCTAACTATGGCTACACCTTC. Its protein product is CASSEGQGPNYGYTF.

This sequence joins TRBV7-9 and TRBJ2-7, with TRBD1 identical over 8 bases. The CDR3 runs 13 residues. Trimming removed 5 bases from V and 4 bases from J; junction bases left unmatched: 4. Germline V lookup: CDR1 SEHNR, CDR2 FQNEAQ (reference sequence). CDR3 loop: CASSPQGAYEQYF. Here the CDR3 DNA reads TGTGCCAGCAGCCCGCAGGGGGCGTACGAGCAGTACTTC.

In this sample, this clone turned up a few times. The CDR3 protein is CASSGDLAGGPDTQYF. CDR3 coding DNA: TGTGCCAGCAGCGGGGACCTAGCGGGGGGACCAGATACGCAGTATTTT. The chain combines TRBV28 with TRBJ2-3; TRBD2 agrees at 11 bases. CDR3 size: 16 residues. V trimming: 6 bases; J trimming: 4 bases; junction bases outside the gene matches: 9. Germline V gives CDR1 MDHEN, CDR2 SYDVKM.

The chain combines TRBV5-4 with TRBJ1-1; 7 nucleotides align to TRBD1. Germline values: CDR1 SGHNT, CDR2 YYREEE (reference sequence). V trimming: 4 bases; J trimming: 0 bases; junction bases outside the gene matches: 9. The CDR3 has 16 residues. The CDR3 is CASSRDRVRMNTEAFF. Here the CDR3 DNA reads TGTGCCAGCAGCCGAGACAGGGTGCGCATGAACACTGAAGCTTTCTTT.

The chain has TRBV19 and TRBJ1-5; D gene uncertain. Germline CDR1 reads LNHDA; CDR2 reads SQIVND (reference sequence). This CDR3 comprises 15 residues. Trimming took 0 bases from V and 6 from J, leaving 12 bases between them. The CDR3 DNA reads TGTGCCAGTAGTATAGAGTACCGAGCGGGTCAGCCCCAGCATTTT. This encodes CASSIEYRAGQPQHF.